A selection of T cell receptor beta chains follows, all from one sample in a study of blood T cell repertoires in COVID-19. Sequenced by immunoSEQ multiplex PCR; TCRdb stores in-frame clones only, minus some. Of about 190,000 clones in the sample, roughly four fifths are singletons; the top ten hold around 6.1%. Input material: peripheral blood. The receptor source for this set is a woman aged 40 to 49 with acute or convalescent COVID-19. CDR3s include the opening cysteine and the closing phenylalanine or tryptophan. D genes are given only for firm matches. Clone size is not always given. Where it is, it says once, few, many or a class for expanded clones.

size	J	D	V	DNA	CDR3
.	TRBJ1-1	.	TRBV19	TGTGCCAGTAGTCGAACATCACGGAACACTGAAGCTTTCTTT	CASSRTSRNTEAFF
.	TRBJ2-7	.	TRBV7-6	TGTGCCAGCAGCTTATGGGGCCAGGCCTACGAGCAGTACTTC	CASSLWGQAYEQYF
.	TRBJ1-5	.	TRBV30	TGTGCCTGGAGTGCTACAGTGTCCAATCAGCCCCAGCATTTT	CAWSATVSNQPQHF
once	TRBJ1-6	.	TRBV5-8	TGTGCCAGCCGCACCCCGACAGGCGTTTATAATTCACCCCTCCACTTT	CASRTPTGVYNSPLHF
.	TRBJ2-1	.	TRBV7-6	TGTGCCAGCAGGGACCGGGGGGAGCAGTTCTTC	CASRDRGEQFF
.	TRBJ1-2	TRBD1	TRBV3-1/TRBV3-2	TGTGCCAGCAGCCTCTATCTGACAGGGGGAGGTGGCTACACCTTC	CASSLYLTGGGGYTF
many	TRBJ1-1	.	TRBV12-3/TRBV12-4	TGTGCCAGCAGTTTAGCCGACACTGAAGCTTTCTTT	CASSLADTEAFF
.	TRBJ1-2	.	TRBV30	TGTGCCTGGAAGGGAGTGGGCTATGGCTACACCTTC	CAWKGVGYGYTF
.	TRBJ2-1	.	TRBV11-2	TGTGCCAGCAGCTTAGGAGGGAACTACAATGAGCAGTTCTTC	CASSLGGNYNEQFF
.	TRBJ2-7	.	TRBV19	TGTGCCAGTAGTCCACGGGACTCGCTCAGATGGCAGTACTTC	CASSPRDSLRWQYF